One sample yielded the 26 T cell receptor beta chains listed below, sequenced in a study of cytomegalovirus exposure and HLA in healthy donors. Vbeta (60) and Jbeta (13) primers were used in the PCR. Sequencing was performed with immunoSEQ multiplex PCR; in TCRdb, only in-frame clones are kept and a portion is missing. The sample has some 130,000 clones, and its top ten clones hold approximately 1.7%. Sequencing was done on a sample of PBMCs. These receptors all stem from a man between 18 and 35 years old in good health and CMV-seronegative.

A word on this clone: The junction and the germline gene differ at one end; a read error may be behind it. The J gene is TRBJ2-4, the V gene TRBV7-2, with 8 bases fitting TRBD2. The CDR3 has 15 amino acids. In germline, CDR1 is SGHTA, CDR2 FQGNSA. The CDR3 loop is CASSLVAGGASIQYF. The CDR3 DNA reads as TGTGCCAGTAGCTTAGTAGCCGGGGGGGCCAGCATTCAGTACTTC.

The J gene is TRBJ2-1, the V gene TRBV19; 10 bases line up with TRBD1. CDR1 and CDR2 from the germline V gene are LNHDA and SQIVND (reference sequence). The CDR3 runs 14 residues. J gave up 5 bases and V 7 bases, and 5 bases lay outside the gene matches. CDR3 region: CASKWTGGNNEQFF. In DNA form, the CDR3 reads TGTGCCAGTAAATGGACAGGGGGGAACAATGAGCAGTTCTTC.

The chain is built from TRBV11-2 and TRBJ2-7; 11 bases are a match to TRBD2. V trimming: 5 bases; J trimming: 2 bases; junction bases outside the gene matches: 5. Germline CDR1 and CDR2: SGHAT and FQNNGV. The CDR3 runs to 15 residues. CDR3 sequence reads: CASSPGTSGTYEQYF. As DNA, the CDR3 is TGTGCCAGCAGCCCTGGGACTAGCGGCACCTACGAGCAGTACTTC.

The chain joins TRBV5-1 to TRBJ1-5; D call uncertain. The germline V gene has CDR1 SGHRS and CDR2 YFSETQ. The CDR3 is made up of 13 amino acids. The V end was cut by 5 bases, the J end by 2 bases, with 8 bases between. The CDR3 spells CASRVGGNQPQHF. The DNA for the CDR3 is TGCGCCAGCAGGGTCGGAGGCAATCAGCCCCAGCATTTT. The full variable domain, rest sourced from reference TRBV5-1 and TRBJ1-5, is KAGVTQTPRYLIKTRGQQVTLSCSPISGHRSVSWYQQTPGQGLQFLFEYFSETQRNKGNFPGRFSGRQFSNSRSEMNVSTLELGDSALYLCASRVGGNQPQHFGDGTRLSIL.

In DNA, the CDR3 is TGTGCCAGCAGCTTAAAGGGGTCCTCGGAGCAGTACTTC. Amino acids: CASSLKGSSEQYF. The chain couples TRBV7-2 to TRBJ2-7; D perhaps matches TRBD1 (5 bases). This CDR3 has 13 residues. With 2 bases removed from V and 7 bases from J, the gap between germline ends came to 12 bases. Germline CDR1 is SGHTA and CDR2 is FQGNSA.

The chain recombines TRBV18 with TRBJ1-2, with D tentatively TRBD1 (5 bases). Germline values: CDR1 KGHSH, CDR2 LQKENI. V lost 0 bases to trimming and J lost 4 bases, with 9 bases between them. This CDR3 has 14 residues. The CDR3 region is CASSPPEGSYGYTF. The CDR3 DNA sequence: TGTGCCAGCTCACCACCGGAGGGGAGCTATGGCTACACCTTC.

The rearrangement joins TRBV28 to TRBJ2-5, with a tentative D call TRBD1 (6 bases). The CDR3 totals 12 residues. V dropped 7 bases and J dropped 1 base, with 7 bases sitting between them. Germline-derived CDR1 and CDR2 are MDHEN and SYDVKM. The CDR3 sequence: CASTDSQETQYF. The CDR3 region has the DNA TGTGCCAGCACGGACAGCCAAGAGACCCAGTACTTC. Complete variable domain (other parts from reference TRBV28 and TRBJ2-5): DVKVTQSSRYLVKRTGEKVFLECVQDMDHENMFWYRQDPGLGLRLIYFSYDVKMKEKGDIPEGYSVSREKKERFSLILESASTNQTSMYLCASTDSQETQYFGPGTRLLVL.

V and J are TRBV27 and TRBJ2-7, with TRBD1 as a possible D gene (5 bases). V shed 1 base and J shed 5 bases, with 18 bases lying between them. The CDR3 has 16 amino acids. The germline gives CDR1 MNHEY, CDR2 SMNVEV (reference sequence). In DNA, the CDR3 is TGTGCCAGCAGTTTATTTGACAGCCACATGACCCACGAGCAGTACTTC. This translates into CASSLFDSHMTHEQYF.

The rearrangement joins TRBV28 to TRBJ1-2; TRBD1 agrees at 7 bases. The germline V gene has CDR1 MDHEN and CDR2 SYDVKM. This CDR3 region has 12 residues. Trimming removed 6 bases from V and 2 bases from J; junction bases left unmatched: 0. The CDR3 here is CASRTGNYGYTF. The DNA for the CDR3 is TGTGCCAGCAGGACAGGGAACTATGGCTACACCTTC.

The J gene is TRBJ1-2, the V gene TRBV6-5, with D possibly matching TRBD1 (5 bases). The CDR3 runs 16 residues. Per the germline V gene, CDR1 is MNHEY and CDR2 is SVGAGI. Trimming pared 0 bases from V and 4 bases from J, leaving 15 bases between. DNA for the CDR3: TGTGCCAGCAGTTACTCGACCAGGGCGGGGAGCTATGGCTACACCTTC. Encoded protein: CASSYSTRAGSYGYTF.

This chain links TRBV7-2 with TRBJ2-3, with a possible D match to TRBD2 (5 bases). With 5 bases removed from V and 3 bases from J, the gap between germline ends came to 15 bases. Germline lookup yields CDR1 SGHTA and CDR2 FQGNSA. The CDR3 is 15 amino acids. This chain's CDR3 is CASSQAGRATDTQYF. The CDR3 coding sequence is TGTGCCAGCAGCCAGGCGGGCCGTGCAACAGATACGCAGTATTTT.

The gene calls are TRBV2 and TRBJ2-2, with a possible D match to TRBD1 (5 bases). The V gene lost 4 bases and the J gene lost 2 bases, with 11 bases spanning the gap. Germline-derived CDR1 and CDR2 are SNHLY and FYNNEI. This CDR3 is 15 amino acids long. Here the CDR3 reads CASSASGLNTGELFF. CDR3 coding DNA: TGTGCCAGCAGTGCATCAGGGCTAAACACCGGGGAGCTGTTTTTT.

The chain has TRBV7-2 and TRBJ2-2; TRBD2 matches 9 bases. Germline values: CDR1 SGHTA, CDR2 FQGNSA. After removal of 5 bases from V and 4 bases from J, the junction contained 8 bases not matched to a gene. The CDR3 has 16 residues. CDR3 region: CASSQRTSVITGELFF. In DNA form, the CDR3 reads TGTGCCAGCAGCCAACGGACTAGCGTCATCACCGGGGAGCTGTTTTTT.

The chain is built from TRBV2 and TRBJ2-7; a possible D gene is TRBD1 (5 bases). The germline V gene has CDR1 SNHLY and CDR2 FYNNEI. The ends were cut back, 4 bases at V and 0 bases at J, with 10 bases in the middle. The CDR3 covers 14 residues. As DNA, the CDR3 is TGTGCCAGCAGTGTGCAGGGTAGCTCCTACGAGCAGTACTTC. This sequence encodes CASSVQGSSYEQYF.

This chain's CDR3 is CASSSRGRADGYTF. The CDR3 DNA reads TGTGCCAGCAGCTCCAGGGGCAGGGCGGATGGCTACACCTTC. The V and J genes are TRBV7-2 and TRBJ1-2, with D perhaps TRBD1 (6 bases). V lost 4 bases and J 6 bases, leaving 15 bases between the germline ends. The CDR3 has 14 amino acids. Germline CDR1 is SGHTA and CDR2 is FQGNSA. The full variable domain, completed using reference TRBV7-2 and TRBJ1-2, is GAGVSQSPSNKVTEKGKDVELRCDPISGHTALYWYRQSLGQGLEFLIYFQGNSAPDKSGLPSDRFSAERTGGSVSTLTIQRTQQEDSAVYLCASSSRGRADGYTFGSGTRLTVV.

V gene TRBV5-4 combines with J gene TRBJ2-2; D unresolved. The CDR3 is 13 residues long. The V gene lost 2 bases and the J gene lost 4 bases, with 6 bases spanning the gap. Looked up from germline, CDR1 is SGHNT and CDR2 is YYREEE (reference sequence). Here the CDR3 DNA reads TGTGCCAGCAGCTTCAGTCTCACCGGGGAGCTGTTTTTT. It translates to CASSFSLTGELFF. The whole variable domain, filled in from reference TRBV5-4 and TRBJ2-2, reads ETGVTQSPTHLIKTRGQQVTLRCSSQSGHNTVSWYQQALGQGPQFIFQYYREEENGRGNFPPRFSGLQFPNYSSELNVNALELDDSALYLCASSFSLTGELFFGEGSRLTVL.

The rearrangement uses TRBV7-9 and TRBJ2-7; 13 bases are shared with TRBD2. Germline V gene data show CDR1 as SEHNR and CDR2 as FQNEAQ (reference sequence). The CDR3 has 15 amino acids. V trimming: 5 bases; J trimming: 7 bases; junction bases outside the gene matches: 8. The CDR3 reads CASSATSGRAWEQYF. The DNA of the CDR3 is TGTGCCAGCAGCGCTACTAGCGGGAGGGCCTGGGAGCAGTACTTC.

The V and J genes are TRBV28 and TRBJ1-2, with 9 bases lining up with TRBD1. The CDR3 extends over 14 amino acids. Germline lookup yields CDR1 MDHEN and CDR2 SYDVKM. V trimming: 2 bases; J trimming: 8 bases; junction bases outside the gene matches: 6. CDR3 in amino acids: CASSLGGQGNGYTF. DNA of the CDR3: TGTGCCAGCAGTTTAGGGGGACAGGGTAACGGCTACACCTTC.

The chain joins TRBV30 to TRBJ2-5, with D maybe TRBD1 (5 bases). The J call may be mistaken, given a closer DNA end match to TRBJ2-7. Germline V gives CDR1 GTSNPN, CDR2 SVGIG (reference sequence). This CDR3 region has 12 residues. As DNA, the CDR3 is TGTGCCTGGACCTCCCAGGGCTACGAGCAGTACTTC. Protein sequence: CAWTSQGYEQYF.

The chain is built from TRBV18 and TRBJ1-2; 8 bases align to TRBD1. Looked up from germline, CDR1 is KGHSH and CDR2 is LQKENI. J gave up 5 bases and V 6 bases, and 11 bases lay outside the gene matches. There are 15 residues in the CDR3. CDR3 amino acids: CASSPQDRVLYGYTF. As DNA, the CDR3 is TGTGCCAGCTCGCCTCAGGACAGGGTGTTATATGGCTACACCTTC.

A word on this clone: The germline gene is not matched at one end of the junction; a read error may be the cause. The chain is built from TRBV29-1 and TRBJ2-5; 13 positions match TRBD2. Per the germline V gene, CDR1 is SQVTM and CDR2 is ANQGSEA. This CDR3 has 14 amino acids. The CDR3, as DNA: TGCAGCGTCGAAGGACTAGCGGGAGTTAAGACCCAGTACTTC. The encoded protein is CSVEGLAGVKTQYF.

This chain joins TRBV30 and TRBJ1-2; 7 nucleotides match TRBD1. Trimming cost V 1 base and J 4 bases; bases outside gene matches: 15. From germline, CDR1 is GTSNPN and CDR2 SVGIG (reference sequence). CDR3 length equals 17 residues. The CDR3 DNA follows: TGTGCCTGGAGTGACCCCGGGACAGCCTATACCCCCTATGGCTACACCTTC. Translation gives CAWSDPGTAYTPYGYTF.

The rearrangement links TRBV18 to TRBJ2-2; no reliable D call. The V gene lost 2 bases and the J gene lost 4 bases, with 5 bases spanning the gap. Germline assignment: CDR1 KGHSH and CDR2 LQKENI. The CDR3 has 13 amino acids. In nucleotides, the CDR3 is TGTGCCAGCTCACCAATTAGCACCGGGGAGCTGTTTTTT. Protein product: CASSPISTGELFF.

The chain links TRBV2 to TRBJ2-3, with 8 nucleotides matching TRBD2. Germline V gene lookup returns CDR1 SNHLY and CDR2 FYNNEI. The CDR3 spans 18 residues. The V and J ends lost 6 bases and 0 bases, in that order; junction bases with no gene match: 14. The CDR3 DNA is TGTGCCAGCAGCGAGCCTCCGGGACTAGTGTCTAGCACAGATACGCAGTATTTT. It codes for CASSEPPGLVSSTDTQYF.

V and J are TRBV6-1 and TRBJ2-4; 15 nucleotides match TRBD2. V trimming: 6 bases; J trimming: 6 bases; junction bases outside the gene matches: 3. Germline-derived CDR1 and CDR2 are MNHNS and SASEGT. This CDR3 is 15 amino acids long. CDR3 coding DNA: TGTGCCAGCAGGGCGGGACTAGCGGGGGGAAACATTCAGTACTTC. This gives the protein CASRAGLAGGNIQYF.

The V call is TRBV19, the J call TRBJ1-2; D may be TRBD1 (6 bases). This CDR3 has 15 amino acids. The V gene's germline CDR1 is LNHDA and CDR2 SQIVND (reference sequence). V was shortened by 4 bases and J by 1 base, with 13 bases between the two germline ends. This chain's CDR3 is CASSRGGLGNYGYTF. The CDR3 DNA is TGTGCCAGTAGTAGGGGGGGCCTTGGTAACTATGGCTACACCTTC. Combining the CDR3 with reference TRBV19 and TRBJ1-2 gives the whole variable domain DGGITQSPKYLFRKEGQNVTLSCEQNLNHDAMYWYRQDPGQGLRLIYYSQIVNDFQKGDIAEGYSVSREKKESFPLTVTSAQKNPTAFYLCASSRGGLGNYGYTFGSGTRLTVV.